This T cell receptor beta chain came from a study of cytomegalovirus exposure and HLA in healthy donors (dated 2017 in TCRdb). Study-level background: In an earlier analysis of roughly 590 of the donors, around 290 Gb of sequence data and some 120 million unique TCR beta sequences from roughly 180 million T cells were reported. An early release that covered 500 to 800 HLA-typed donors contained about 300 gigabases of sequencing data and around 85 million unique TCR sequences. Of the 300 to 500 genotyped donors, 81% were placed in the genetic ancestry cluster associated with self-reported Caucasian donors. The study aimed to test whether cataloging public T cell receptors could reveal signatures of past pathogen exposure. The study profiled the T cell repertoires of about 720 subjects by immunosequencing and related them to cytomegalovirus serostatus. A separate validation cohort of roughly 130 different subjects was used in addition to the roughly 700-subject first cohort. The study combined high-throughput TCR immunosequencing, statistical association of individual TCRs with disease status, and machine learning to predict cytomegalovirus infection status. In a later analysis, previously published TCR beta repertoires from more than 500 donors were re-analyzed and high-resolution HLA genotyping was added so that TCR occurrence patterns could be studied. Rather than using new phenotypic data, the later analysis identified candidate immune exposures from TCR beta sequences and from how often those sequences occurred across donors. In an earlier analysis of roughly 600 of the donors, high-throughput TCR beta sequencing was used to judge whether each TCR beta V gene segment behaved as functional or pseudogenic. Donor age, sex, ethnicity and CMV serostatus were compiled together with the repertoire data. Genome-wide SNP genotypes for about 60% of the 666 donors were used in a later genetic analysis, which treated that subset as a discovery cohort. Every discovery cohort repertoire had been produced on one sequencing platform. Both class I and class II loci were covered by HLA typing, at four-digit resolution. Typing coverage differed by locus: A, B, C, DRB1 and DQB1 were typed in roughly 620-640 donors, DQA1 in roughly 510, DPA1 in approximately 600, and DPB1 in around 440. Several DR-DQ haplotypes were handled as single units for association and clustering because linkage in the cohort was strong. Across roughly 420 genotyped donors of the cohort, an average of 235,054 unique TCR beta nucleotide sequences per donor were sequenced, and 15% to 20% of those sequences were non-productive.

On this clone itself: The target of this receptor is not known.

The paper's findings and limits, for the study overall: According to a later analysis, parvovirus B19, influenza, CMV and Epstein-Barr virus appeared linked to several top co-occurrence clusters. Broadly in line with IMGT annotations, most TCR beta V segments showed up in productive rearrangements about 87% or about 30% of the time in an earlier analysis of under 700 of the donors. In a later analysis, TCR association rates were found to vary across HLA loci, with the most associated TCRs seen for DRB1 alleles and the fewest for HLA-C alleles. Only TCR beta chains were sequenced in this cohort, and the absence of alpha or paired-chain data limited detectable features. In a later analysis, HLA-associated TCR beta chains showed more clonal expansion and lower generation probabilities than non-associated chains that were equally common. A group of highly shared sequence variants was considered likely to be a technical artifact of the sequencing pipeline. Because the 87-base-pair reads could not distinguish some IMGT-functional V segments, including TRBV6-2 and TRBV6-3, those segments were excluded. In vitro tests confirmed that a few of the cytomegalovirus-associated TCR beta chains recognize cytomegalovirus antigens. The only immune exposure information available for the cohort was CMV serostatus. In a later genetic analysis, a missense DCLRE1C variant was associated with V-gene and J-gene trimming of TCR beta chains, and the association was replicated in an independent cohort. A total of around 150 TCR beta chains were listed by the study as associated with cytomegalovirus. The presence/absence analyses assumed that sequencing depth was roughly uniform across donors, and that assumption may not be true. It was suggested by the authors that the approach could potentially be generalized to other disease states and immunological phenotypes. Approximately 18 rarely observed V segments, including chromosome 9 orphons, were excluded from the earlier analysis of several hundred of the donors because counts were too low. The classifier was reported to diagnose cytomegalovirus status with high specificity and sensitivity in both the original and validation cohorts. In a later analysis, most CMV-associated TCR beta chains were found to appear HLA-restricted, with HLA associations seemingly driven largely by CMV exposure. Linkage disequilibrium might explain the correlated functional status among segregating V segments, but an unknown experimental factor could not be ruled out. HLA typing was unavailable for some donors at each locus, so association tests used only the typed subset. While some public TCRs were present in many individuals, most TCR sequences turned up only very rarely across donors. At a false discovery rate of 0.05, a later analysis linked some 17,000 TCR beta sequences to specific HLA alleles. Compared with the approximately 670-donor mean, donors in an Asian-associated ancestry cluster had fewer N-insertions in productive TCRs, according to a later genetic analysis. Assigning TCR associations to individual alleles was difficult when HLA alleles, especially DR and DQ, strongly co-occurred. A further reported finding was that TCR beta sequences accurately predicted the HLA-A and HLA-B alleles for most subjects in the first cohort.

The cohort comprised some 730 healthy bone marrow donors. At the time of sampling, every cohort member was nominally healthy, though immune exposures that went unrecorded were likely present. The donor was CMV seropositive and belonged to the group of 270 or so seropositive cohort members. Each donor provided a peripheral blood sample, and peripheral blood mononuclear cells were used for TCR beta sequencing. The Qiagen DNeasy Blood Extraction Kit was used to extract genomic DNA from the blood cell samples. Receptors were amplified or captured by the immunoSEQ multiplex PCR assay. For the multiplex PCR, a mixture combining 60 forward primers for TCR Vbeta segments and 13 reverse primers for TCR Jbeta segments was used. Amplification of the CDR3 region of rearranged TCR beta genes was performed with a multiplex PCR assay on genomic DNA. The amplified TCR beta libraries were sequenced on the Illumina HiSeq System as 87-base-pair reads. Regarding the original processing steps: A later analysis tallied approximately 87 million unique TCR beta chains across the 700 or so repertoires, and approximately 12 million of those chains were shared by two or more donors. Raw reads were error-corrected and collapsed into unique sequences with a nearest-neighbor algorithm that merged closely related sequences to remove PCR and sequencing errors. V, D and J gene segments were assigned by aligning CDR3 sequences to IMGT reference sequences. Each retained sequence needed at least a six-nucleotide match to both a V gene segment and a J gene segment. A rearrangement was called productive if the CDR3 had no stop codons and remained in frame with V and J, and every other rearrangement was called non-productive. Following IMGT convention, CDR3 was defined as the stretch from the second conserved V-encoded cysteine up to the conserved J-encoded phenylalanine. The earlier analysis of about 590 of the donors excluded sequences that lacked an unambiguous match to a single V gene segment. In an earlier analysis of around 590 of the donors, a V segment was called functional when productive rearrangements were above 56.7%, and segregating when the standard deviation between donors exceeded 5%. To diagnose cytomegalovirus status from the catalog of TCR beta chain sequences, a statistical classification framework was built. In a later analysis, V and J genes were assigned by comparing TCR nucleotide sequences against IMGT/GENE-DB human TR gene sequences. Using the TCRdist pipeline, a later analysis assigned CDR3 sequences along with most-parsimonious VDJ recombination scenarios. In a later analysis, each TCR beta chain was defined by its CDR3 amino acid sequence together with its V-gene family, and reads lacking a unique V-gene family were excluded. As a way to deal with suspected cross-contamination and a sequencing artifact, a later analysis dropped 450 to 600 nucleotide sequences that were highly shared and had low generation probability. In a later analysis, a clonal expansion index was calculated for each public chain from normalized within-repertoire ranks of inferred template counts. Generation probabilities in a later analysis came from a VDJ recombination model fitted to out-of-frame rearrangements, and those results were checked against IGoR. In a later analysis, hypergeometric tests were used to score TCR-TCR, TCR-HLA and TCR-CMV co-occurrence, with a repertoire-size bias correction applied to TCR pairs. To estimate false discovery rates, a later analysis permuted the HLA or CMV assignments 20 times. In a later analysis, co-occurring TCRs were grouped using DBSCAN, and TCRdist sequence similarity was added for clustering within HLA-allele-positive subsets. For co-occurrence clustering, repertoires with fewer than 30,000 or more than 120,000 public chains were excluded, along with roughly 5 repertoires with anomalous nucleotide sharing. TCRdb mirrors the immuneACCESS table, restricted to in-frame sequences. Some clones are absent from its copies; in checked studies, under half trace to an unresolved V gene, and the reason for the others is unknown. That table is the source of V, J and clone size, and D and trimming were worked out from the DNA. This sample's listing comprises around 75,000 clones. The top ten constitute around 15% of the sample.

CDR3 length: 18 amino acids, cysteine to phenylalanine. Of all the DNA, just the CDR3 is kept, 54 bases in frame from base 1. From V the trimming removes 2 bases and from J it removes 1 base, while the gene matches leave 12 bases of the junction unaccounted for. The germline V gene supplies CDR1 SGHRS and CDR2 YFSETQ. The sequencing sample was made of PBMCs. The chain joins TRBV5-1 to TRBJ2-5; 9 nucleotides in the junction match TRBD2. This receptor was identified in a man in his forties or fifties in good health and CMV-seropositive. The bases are TGCGCCAGCAGCTTTGGCACCTTGACTAGCGGACTCCAAGAGACCCAGTACTTC. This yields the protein CASSFGTLTSGLQETQYF.